This is a list of T cell receptor beta chains from one sample in a study of blood T cell repertoires in COVID-19. Clones were read by immunoSEQ multiplex PCR, and TCRdb kept only the in-frame ones, dropping some. The sample holds about 480,000 clones, nearly 90% seen once. The source material was PBMCs or T cells enriched from blood (not recorded which). Receptors originate from a woman younger than 35 with acute COVID-19. Both conserved end residues are part of each CDR3. D genes are given only for firm matches. The listing skips clone size in some rows; elsewhere it reads once, few, many or a size class.

>TRBV2|NA|TRBJ1-2|14|TRBD1
CASSETGTSYGYTF
TGTGCCAGCAGTGAGACAGGGACATCCTATGGCTACACCTTC
>TRBV20-1|NA|TRBJ2-3|11|TRBD2
CSARGLAGGLF
TGCAGTGCTCGTGGACTAGCGGGAGGCCTATTT
>TRBV12-3/TRBV12-4|NA|TRBJ2-3|13|TRBD1
CASKQGAADTQYF
TGTGCCAGCAAACAGGGGGCGGCGGATACGCAGTATTTT
>TRBV11-2|NA|TRBJ2-7|11|NA
CASSSFYEQYF
TGTGCCAGCAGTAGTTTCTACGAGCAGTACTTC
>TRBV12-5|NA|TRBJ1-3|18|TRBD1
CASGLVLAGTGKLETIYF
TGTGCTAGTGGTTTGGTATTGGCCGGGACAGGGAAACTAGAGACCATATATTTT
>TRBV19|NA|TRBJ1-5|15|TRBD1
CASSLNRGGDQPQHF
TGTGCCAGTAGTCTCAACAGGGGGGGGGATCAGCCCCAGCATTTT
>TRBV10-2|NA|TRBJ1-1|14|NA
CASSDRGAFTEAFF
TGCGCCAGCAGTGACAGGGGAGCCTTCACTGAAGCTTTCTTT
>TRBV10-3|few|TRBJ1-2|12|NA
CATGGIDYGYTF
TGTGCCACCGGGGGGATTGACTATGGCTACACCTTC
>TRBV7-7|NA|TRBJ2-1|14|NA
CASSLQPGFLEQFF
TGTGCCAGCAGCTTACAGCCAGGGTTTTTGGAGCAGTTCTTC
>TRBV7-9|NA|TRBJ1-2|19|TRBD1
CASSFGGQGRSLTHYGYTF
TGTGCCAGCAGCTTCGGCGGACAGGGACGTTCCCTTACCCACTATGGCTACACCTTC
>TRBV4-1|many|TRBJ1-1|15|NA
CASSQVDTGRAEAFF
TGCGCCAGCAGCCAAGTGGATACGGGTCGGGCTGAAGCTTTCTTT
>TRBV7-8|NA|TRBJ2-1|15|NA
CASSVKRTDQNEQFF
TGTGCCAGCAGCGTCAAACGGACAGATCAAAATGAGCAGTTCTTC
>TRBV7-2|NA|TRBJ1-1|16|NA
CASSPLRGMGNTEAFF
TGTGCCAGCAGCCCCTTAAGGGGGATGGGGAACACTGAAGCTTTCTTT
>TRBV19|NA|TRBJ2-2|14|TRBD1
CASRPTGLTGELFF
TGTGCCAGTAGACCGACAGGGCTAACCGGGGAGCTGTTTTTT
>TRBV5-1|NA|TRBJ2-3|12|NA
CASSTFTDTQYF
TGCGCCAGCAGCACTTTCACAGATACGCAGTATTTT
>TRBV3-1/TRBV3-2|once|TRBJ1-1|15|NA
CASSLNRRRDTEAFF
TGTGCCAGCAGCCTCAATCGTCGACGGGACACTGAAGCTTTCTTT
>TRBV11-2|NA|TRBJ2-7|14|NA
CASSLEVRGHEQYF
TGTGCCAGCAGCTTAGAGGTCAGGGGCCACGAGCAGTACTTC
>TRBV19|NA|TRBJ1-5|15|TRBD1
CASNPTGDPPQPQHF
TGTGCCAGTAACCCGACAGGGGACCCCCCCCAGCCCCAGCATTTT
>TRBV18|many|TRBJ1-5|14|NA
CASSPEQGGQPQHF
TGTGCCAGCTCACCCGAACAGGGCGGTCAGCCCCAGCATTTT
>TRBV7-8|NA|TRBJ1-6|15|NA
CASSVGGREGSPLHF
TGTGCCAGCAGCGTGGGTGGCAGGGAAGGTTCACCCCTCCACTTT
>TRBV19|NA|TRBJ1-6|14|NA
CASSIYPDNSPLHF
TGTGCCAGTAGTATCTACCCGGATAATTCACCCCTCCACTTT
>TRBV24-1|NA|TRBJ2-2|16|NA
CATSDFTRGNTGELFF
TGTGCCACCAGTGACTTTACCAGGGGGAACACCGGGGAGCTGTTTTTT
>TRBV18|NA|TRBJ2-5|18|TRBD2
CASSPFLRTRSVQETQYF
TGTGCCAGCTCACCGTTTTTGAGGACTAGGTCGGTCCAAGAGACCCAGTACTTC
>TRBV7-9|once|TRBJ1-3|17|NA
CASSLQGSVGSGNTIYF
TGTGCCAGCAGCCTACAGGGTTCAGTAGGCTCTGGAAACACCATATATTTT
>TRBV29-1|NA|TRBJ2-1|12|TRBD1
CSASTGANEQFF
TGCAGCGCCTCGACAGGGGCCAATGAGCAGTTCTTC
>TRBV11-2|NA|TRBJ2-7|14|TRBD1
CASSLAGGPYEQYF
TGTGCCAGCAGCTTGGCAGGGGGACCCTACGAGCAGTACTTC
>TRBV6-5|NA|TRBJ2-5|14|NA
CASTDRGRQETQYF
TGTGCCAGCACCGATAGGGGTCGACAAGAGACCCAGTACTTC
>TRBV6-2/TRBV6-3|NA|TRBJ2-3|11|NA
CASTPGDTQYF
TGTGCCAGCACCCCCGGGGATACGCAGTATTTT
>TRBV10-1|NA|TRBJ1-1|12|TRBD1
CASSNQGGGAFF
TGCGCCAGCAGCAATCAGGGGGGCGGCGCTTTCTTT
>TRBV9|NA|TRBJ2-1|17|TRBD2
CASSSQGGTSGSNEQFF
TGTGCCAGCAGCTCGCAAGGGGGGACTAGCGGGAGCAATGAGCAGTTCTTC
>TRBV29-1|NA|TRBJ2-1|14|TRBD1
CSVGGGTGWNEQFF
TGCAGCGTTGGGGGAGGGACAGGGTGGAATGAGCAGTTCTTC
>TRBV5-1|NA|TRBJ2-2|15|TRBD1
CASSLWGQATGELFF
TGCGCCAGCAGCTTGTGGGGACAGGCCACCGGGGAGCTGTTTTTT
>TRBV9|once|TRBJ2-1|17|NA
CASSVREGRSSYNEQFF
TGTGCCAGCAGCGTACGGGAAGGACGCAGCTCCTACAATGAGCAGTTCTTC
>TRBV6-5|once|TRBJ1-6|15|TRBD1
CASSIWDRGDSPLHF
TGTGCCAGCAGTATTTGGGACAGGGGAGATTCACCCCTCCACTTT
>TRBV6-5|NA|TRBJ2-2|16|TRBD2
CASSYDLSGSSGELFF
TGTGCCAGCAGTTACGACCTTAGCGGGAGCTCCGGGGAGCTGTTTTTT
>TRBV6-5|once|TRBJ1-2|15|NA
CASSLPDPGEGGYTF
TGTGCCAGCAGTTTACCGGACCCCGGGGAAGGTGGCTACACCTTC
>TRBV27|NA|TRBJ2-7|16|TRBD1
CASSPALGQGSYEQYF
TGTGCCAGCAGTCCCGCACTGGGACAGGGCTCCTACGAGCAGTACTTC
>TRBV7-9|NA|TRBJ1-1|16|NA
CASSSLLTGLNTEAFF
TGTGCCAGCAGCTCCTTACTGACAGGTTTGAACACTGAAGCTTTCTTT
>TRBV5-6|NA|TRBJ2-7|15|TRBD1
CASRWRQGSSYEQYF
TGTGCCAGCAGGTGGAGACAGGGAAGTTCCTACGAGCAGTACTTC
>TRBV29-1|NA|TRBJ1-2|13|NA
CSVTTGFGYGYTF
TGCAGCGTTACTACAGGGTTCGGCTATGGCTACACCTTC
>TRBV3-1/TRBV3-2|NA|TRBJ2-7|15|TRBD2
CASRLTSGSSYEQYF
TGTGCCAGCAGACTCACTAGCGGGAGCTCCTACGAGCAGTACTTC
>TRBV18|few|TRBJ1-5|14|TRBD1
CASSPGQGNQPQHF
TGTGCCAGCTCTCCGGGACAGGGCAATCAGCCCCAGCATTTT
>TRBV7-2|NA|TRBJ2-7|14|TRBD2
CASSLIAGPYEQYF
TGTGCCAGCAGCTTAATAGCGGGCCCGTACGAGCAGTACTTC